This T cell receptor (beta chain) was sequenced in a study of blood T cells in healthy people across ages. Drawing of peripheral blood yielded ten milliliters from each donor. Note on this clonotype: Its antigen is unidentified.

Through a sample-barcoded 5' primer and a J-beta primer mix, a second PCR was run for roughly 6 to 11 cycles. Every molecule of cDNA carried a tag from a template-switch adaptor with 12 random nucleotides. MiXCR, run by TCRdb on the 5' RACE reads, gives a single entry per CDR3 protein. The table records about 970,000 distinct CDR3 sequences, roughly 51% of them present only once. Study-level results: The study lacked donor CMV status, which possibly confounded expanded clonotype changes. In these data, TCR beta diversity tracked strongly with naive T cell percentage.

The TCR originated in a woman aged 55-75 years in good health. The sample consisted of blood.

CDR3 loop: CASSLSGRSSYEQYF. CDR3 nucleotide sequence: TGTGCCAGCAGCTTGAGCGGGAGAAGCTCCTACGAGCAGTACTTC. The chain recombines TRBV7-2 with TRBJ2-7; 8 bases line up with TRBD2. This CDR3 contains 15 residues. In germline, CDR1 is SGHTA, CDR2 FQGNSA. The ends lost 3 bases at V and 0 bases at J; junction bases unmatched: 4.